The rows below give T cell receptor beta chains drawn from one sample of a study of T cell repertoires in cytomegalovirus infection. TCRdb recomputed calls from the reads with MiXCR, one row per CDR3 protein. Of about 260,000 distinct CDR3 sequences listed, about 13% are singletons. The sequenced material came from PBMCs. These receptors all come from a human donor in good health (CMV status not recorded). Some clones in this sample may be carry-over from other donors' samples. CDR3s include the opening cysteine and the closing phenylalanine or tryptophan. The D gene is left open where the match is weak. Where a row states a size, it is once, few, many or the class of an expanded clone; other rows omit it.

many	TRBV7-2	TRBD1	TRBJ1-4	CASSRQGAGEKLFF	TGTGCCAGCAGCAGGCAGGGGGCTGGTGAAAAACTGTTTTTT
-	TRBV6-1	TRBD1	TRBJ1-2	CASGETGRYGYTF	TGTGCCAGCGGTGAGACAGGGAGGTATGGCTACACCTTC
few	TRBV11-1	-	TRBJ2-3	CASSFHSLSDTQYF	TGTGCCAGCAGCTTCCACAGCCTCTCAGATACGCAGTATTTT
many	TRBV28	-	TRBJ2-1	CASSRQSTYNEQFF	TGTGCCAGCAGTAGGCAGAGCACCTACAATGAGCAGTTCTTC
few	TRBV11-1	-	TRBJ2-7	CASSLGGGRGRSSYEQYF	TGTGCCAGCAGCTTAGGAGGTGGTAGGGGTCGTTCATCCTACGAGCAGTACTTC
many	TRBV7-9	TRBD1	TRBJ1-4	CASSHSLLRDRGTSNEKLFF	TGTGCCAGCAGCCATTCCCTTCTCCGGGACAGGGGTACGTCTAATGAAAAACTGTTTTTT
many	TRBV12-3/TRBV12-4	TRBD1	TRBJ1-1	CASRDIRGQGMRLYEAFF	TGTGCCAGCAGGGACATTAGGGGACAGGGAATGCGGCTCTATGAAGCTTTCTTT
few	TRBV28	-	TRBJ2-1	CASSPWAGLAYNEQFF	TGTGCCAGTTCACCCTGGGCCGGGCTAGCCTACAATGAGCAGTTCTTC
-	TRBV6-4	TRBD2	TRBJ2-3	CASRPLAGESDTQYF	TGTGCCAGCAGGCCCCTAGCGGGGGAGTCAGATACGCAGTATTTT
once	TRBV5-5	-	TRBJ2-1	CASSLGDRALGEQFF	TGTGCCAGCAGCTTGGGAGATAGAGCCTTGGGTGAGCAGTTCTTC
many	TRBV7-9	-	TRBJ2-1	CASSFAGERESYNEQFF	TGTGCCAGCAGCTTTGCTGGAGAGAGGGAATCCTACAATGAGCAGTTCTTC
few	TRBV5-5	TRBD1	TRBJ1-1	CASSLQGAAEAFF	TGTGCCAGCAGCTTACAGGGGGCTGCTGAAGCTTTCTTT
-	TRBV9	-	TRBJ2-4	CASSVGISALSGIQYF	TGTGCCAGCAGCGTAGGTATTAGCGCTCTTTCCGGCATTCAGTACTTC
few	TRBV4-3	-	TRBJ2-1	CASSQDRDQQSRQFF	TGCGCCAGCAGCCAAGATAGGGACCAGCAATCCCGGCAGTTCTTC
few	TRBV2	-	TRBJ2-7	CASSEARGIGEQYF	TGTGCCAGCAGTGAAGCTCGGGGGATAGGCGAGCAGTACTTC
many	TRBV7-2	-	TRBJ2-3	CASSFRDSGDTQYF	TGTGCCAGCAGCTTCCGGGACTCTGGAGATACGCAGTATTTT
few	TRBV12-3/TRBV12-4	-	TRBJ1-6	CASSPGLGGSPLHF	TGTGCCAGCAGTCCGGGACTCGGGGGTTCACCCCTCCACTTT
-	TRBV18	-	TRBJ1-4	CASSPPAAGGRTNEKLFF	TGTGCCAGCTCACCACCGGCTGCGGGGGGCAGAACTAATGAAAAACTGTTTTTT
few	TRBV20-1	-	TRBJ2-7	CSAREGGKMDEQYF	TGCAGTGCTAGAGAGGGCGGGAAAATGGACGAGCAGTACTTC
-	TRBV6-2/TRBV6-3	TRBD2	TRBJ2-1	CASSYTFYGTSGRGTYNEQFF	TGTGCCAGCAGTTATACCTTTTATGGGACTAGCGGGAGGGGAACCTACAATGAGCAGTTCTTC
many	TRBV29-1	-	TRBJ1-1	CSVGGITEAFF	TGCAGCGTTGGGGGAATCACTGAAGCTTTCTTT
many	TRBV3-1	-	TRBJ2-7	CASSPTGYEQYF	TGTGCCAGCAGCCCGACAGGCTACGAGCAGTACTTC
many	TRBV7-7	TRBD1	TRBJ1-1	CASSLLETGADTEAFF	TGTGCCAGCAGCTTATTGGAGACAGGGGCGGACACTGAAGCTTTCTTT
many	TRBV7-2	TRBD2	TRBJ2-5	CASSLSRGLAGVKTQYF	TGTGCCAGCAGCCTATCCCGGGGACTAGCGGGAGTGAAGACCCAGTACTTC
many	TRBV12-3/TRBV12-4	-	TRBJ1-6	CASSSGASYNSPLHF	TGTGCCAGCAGTTCAGGTGCCAGCTATAATTCACCCCTCCACTTT
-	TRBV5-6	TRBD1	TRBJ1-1	CASSSETGSNTEASF	TGTGCCAGCAGCTCAGAGACAGGGTCGAACACTGAAGCTTCCTTT
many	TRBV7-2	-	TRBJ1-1	CASSPGTFTEAFF	TGTGCCAGCAGCCCAGGGACATTCACTGAAGCTTTCTTT
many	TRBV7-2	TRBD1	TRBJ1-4	CASSSGTGATQGEKLFF	TGTGCCAGCAGCTCCGGGACAGGGGCGACCCAGGGTGAAAAACTGTTTTTT
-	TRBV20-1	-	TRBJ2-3	CSAHDPSTDTQYF	TGCAGTGCGCACGACCCTAGCACAGATACGCAGTATTTT
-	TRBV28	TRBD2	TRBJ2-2	CASRSPGRGPGELFF	TGTGCCAGCAGGTCCCCCGGGAGGGGCCCCGGGGAGCTGTTTTTT
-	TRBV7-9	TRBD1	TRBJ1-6	CASGAEGQGGSPLHF	TGTGCCAGCGGAGCCGAGGGACAGGGAGGTTCACCCCTCCACTTT
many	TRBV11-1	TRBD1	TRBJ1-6	CASSGVQGARYSPLHF	TGTGCCAGCAGCGGAGTACAGGGGGCGCGGTATTCACCCCTCCACTTT
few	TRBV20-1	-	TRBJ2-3	CSIFFRDTQYF	TGCAGTATATTCTTCCGTGATACGCAGTATTTT
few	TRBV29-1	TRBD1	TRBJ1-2	CSVVPGGDGYGYTF	TGCAGCGTTGTCCCAGGGGGCGACGGCTATGGCTACACCTTC
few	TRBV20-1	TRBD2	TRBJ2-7	CSASPLSGGSFYEQYF	TGCAGTGCTAGTCCCCTCTCTGGCGGGAGCTTCTACGAGCAGTACTTC
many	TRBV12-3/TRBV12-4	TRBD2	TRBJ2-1	CASKSSGLAGDTSYNEQFF	TGTGCCAGCAAATCTTCGGGACTAGCGGGGGATACTTCCTACAATGAGCAGTTCTTC
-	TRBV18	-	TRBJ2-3	CASFGGDTQYF	TGTGCCAGCTTCGGCGGAGATACGCAGTATTTT
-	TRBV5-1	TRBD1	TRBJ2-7	CASSLAGGYGEQYF	TGCGCCAGCAGCTTGGCAGGGGGCTACGGGGAGCAGTACTTC
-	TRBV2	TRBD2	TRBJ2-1	CASSEVAGVNEQFF	TGTGCCAGCAGTGAAGTAGCGGGGGTAAATGAGCAGTTCTTC
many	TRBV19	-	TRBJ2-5	CASSRQATNGETQYF	TGTGCCAGTAGTAGACAGGCCACCAATGGAGAGACCCAGTACTTC
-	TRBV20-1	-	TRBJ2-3	CSAGDINTDTQYF	TGCAGTGCTGGGGACATAAACACAGATACGCAGTATTTT
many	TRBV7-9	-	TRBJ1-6	CASSIGGDSPLHF	TGTGCCAGCAGCATAGGGGGGGATTCACCCCTCCACTTT
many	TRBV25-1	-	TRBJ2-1	CASSEFETESNEQFF	TGTGCCAGCAGTGAATTTGAGACAGAGAGTAATGAGCAGTTCTTC
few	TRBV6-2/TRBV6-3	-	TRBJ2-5	CASSFLTQQETQYF	TGTGCCAGCAGTTTTTTGACACAACAAGAGACCCAGTACTTC
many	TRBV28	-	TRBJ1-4	CASSWTAINEKLFF	TGTGCCAGCAGTTGGACGGCTATTAATGAAAAACTGTTTTTT
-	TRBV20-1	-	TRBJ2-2	CSARDYARGSGNTGELFF	TGCAGTGCTAGAGATTACGCGCGAGGTAGCGGGAACACCGGGGAGCTGTTTTTT
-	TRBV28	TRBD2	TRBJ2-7	CASSTSGRVSYEQYF	TGTGCCAGCAGCACAAGCGGGAGGGTCTCCTACGAGCAGTACTTC
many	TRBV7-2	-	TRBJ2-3	CASSPPFRTDTQYF	TGTGCCAGCAGCCCGCCTTTCCGCACAGATACGCAGTATTTT
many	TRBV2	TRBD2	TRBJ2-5	CAGGLVIDPGQETQYF	TGTGCCGGAGGACTAGTGATCGATCCCGGCCAAGAGACCCAGTACTTC
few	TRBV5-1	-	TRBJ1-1	CASSPREGLNTEAFF	TGCGCCAGCAGCCCGCGTGAGGGCCTGAACACTGAAGCTTTCTTT